The clone carrying this TCR beta chain was picked up a small number of times. 13 Jbeta primers and 60 Vbeta primers were used for the PCR. Generated by immunoSEQ multiplex PCR, the TCRdb table keeps only in-frame clones and is missing some. There are fewer than 250,000 clones in the sample; approximately 82% occur only once, and 3.5% to 4% lies in the top ten. The sample comes from a study of cytomegalovirus exposure and HLA in healthy donors. V shed 6 bases and J 0 bases; nucleotides not matched to a gene: 8. The V gene's germline CDR1 is WSHSY and CDR2 SAAADI. CDR3 length equals 17 residues. The rearrangement joins TRBV10-2 to TRBJ2-2; 9 bases fit TRBD1. The sequence was obtained from a male donor in good health and CMV-seronegative. The specimen sequenced was PBMCs. CDR3 coding DNA: TGCGCCAGCAGCCCCTCCCGGACAGGGGCGAACACCGGGGAGCTGTTTTTT. Protein product: CASSPSRTGANTGELFF.